This T cell receptor beta chain was recorded in a study of blood T cells in healthy people across ages. PCR was performed a second time for about 7 to 11 cycles using a sample-barcoded 5' primer and a J-beta primer mix. MiXCR was run by TCRdb on the 5' RACE reads, yielding one entry per CDR3 protein. This sample has more than 500,000 distinct CDR3 sequences, with approximately 25% found just once. CDR3 size: 13 residues. Trimming removed 3 bases from V and 5 bases from J; junction bases left unmatched: 6. Germline V lookup: CDR1 DFQATT, CDR2 SNEGSKA (reference sequence). This clonotype was detected a few times.

What was sequenced was blood. The TCR sequence derives from a woman in her 70s in good health. This chain uses TRBV20-1 with TRBJ2-5, with 7 bases matching TRBD1. CDR3 sequence: CSASTGVRETQYF. In nucleotides, the CDR3 is TGCAGTGCTAGTACAGGGGTGAGGGAGACCCAGTACTTC.